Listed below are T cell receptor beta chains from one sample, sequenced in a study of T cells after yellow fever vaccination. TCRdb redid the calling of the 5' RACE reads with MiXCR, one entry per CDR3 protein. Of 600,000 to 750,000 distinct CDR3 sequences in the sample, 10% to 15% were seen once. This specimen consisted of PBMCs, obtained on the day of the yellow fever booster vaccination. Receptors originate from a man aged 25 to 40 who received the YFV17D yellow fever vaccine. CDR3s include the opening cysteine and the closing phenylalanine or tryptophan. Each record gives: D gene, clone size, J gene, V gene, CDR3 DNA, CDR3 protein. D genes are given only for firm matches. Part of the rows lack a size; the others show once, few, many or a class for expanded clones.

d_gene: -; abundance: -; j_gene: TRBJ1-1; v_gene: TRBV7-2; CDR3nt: TGTGCCAGCAGCTCAGCTACAGGGAACACTGAAGCTTTCTTT; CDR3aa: CASSSATGNTEAFF
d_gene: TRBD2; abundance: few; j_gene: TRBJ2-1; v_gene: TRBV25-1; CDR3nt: TGTGCCAGCAGCGAGAGCGGGACTAGCGGGACTCACAATGAGCAGTTCTTC; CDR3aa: CASSESGTSGTHNEQFF
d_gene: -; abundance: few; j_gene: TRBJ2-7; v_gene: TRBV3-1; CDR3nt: TGTGCCAGCAGCCAAGAGGGGGTAACCTACGAGCAGTACTTC; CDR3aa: CASSQEGVTYEQYF
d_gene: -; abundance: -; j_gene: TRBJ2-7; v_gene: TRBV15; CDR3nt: TGTGCCACCAGCACCATAGACTTGGCCGAGCAGTACTTC; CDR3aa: CATSTIDLAEQYF
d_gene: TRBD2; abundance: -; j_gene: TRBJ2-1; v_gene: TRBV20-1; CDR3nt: TGCAGTGCTAGGCTGCTAGCGGGTAACAATGAGCAGTTCTTC; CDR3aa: CSARLLAGNNEQFF
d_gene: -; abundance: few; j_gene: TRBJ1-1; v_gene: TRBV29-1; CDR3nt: TGCAGCGTTTTCGGGCAGCGTTTAATGAACACTGAAGCTTTCTTT; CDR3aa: CSVFGQRLMNTEAFF
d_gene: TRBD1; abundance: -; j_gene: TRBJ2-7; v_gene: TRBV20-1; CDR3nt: TGCAGTGCCCTTCCCGGGACAGGGACCTACGAGCAGTACTTC; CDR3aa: CSALPGTGTYEQYF
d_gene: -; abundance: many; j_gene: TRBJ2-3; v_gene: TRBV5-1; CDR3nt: TGCGCCAGCAGCTTGGCCCTCGCCAGCACAGATACGCAGTATTTT; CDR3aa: CASSLALASTDTQYF
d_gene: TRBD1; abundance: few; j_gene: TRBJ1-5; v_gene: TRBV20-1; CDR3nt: TGCAGTGCACAGGGACAGGCCAATCAGCCCCAGCATTTT; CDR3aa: CSAQGQANQPQHF
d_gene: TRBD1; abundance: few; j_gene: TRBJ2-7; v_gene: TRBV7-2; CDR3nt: TGTGCCAGCAGCCCGCCCGGGACAGGGCCCTACGAGCAGTACTTC; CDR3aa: CASSPPGTGPYEQYF
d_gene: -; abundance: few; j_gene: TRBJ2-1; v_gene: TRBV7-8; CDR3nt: TGTGCCAGCAGCCCCGAGCGGGCCGCCTTCTTC; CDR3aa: CASSPERAAFF
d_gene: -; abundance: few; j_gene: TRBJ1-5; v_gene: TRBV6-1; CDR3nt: TGTGCCAGCGGGGGGGCAGGTAGCAATCAGCCCCAGCATTTT; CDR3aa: CASGGAGSNQPQHF
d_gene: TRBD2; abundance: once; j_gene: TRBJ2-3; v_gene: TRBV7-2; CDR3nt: TGTGCCAGCAGCTTAAGGCTAGCGGGATGGGGAGATACGCAGTATTTT; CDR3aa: CASSLRLAGWGDTQYF
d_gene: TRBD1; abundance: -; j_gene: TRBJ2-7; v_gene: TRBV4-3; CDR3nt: TGCGCCAGCAGCCAAGTCGGACAGGGGGCGCGCGAGCAGTACTTC; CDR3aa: CASSQVGQGAREQYF
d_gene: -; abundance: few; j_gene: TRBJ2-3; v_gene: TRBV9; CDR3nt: TGTGCCAGCAGCGTCGGGGCGGGTCCCACAGATACGCAGTATTTT; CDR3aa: CASSVGAGPTDTQYF